This paragraph covers one TCR beta chain sequence. This entry comes from a study of OX40 agonist ivuxolimab in advanced cancers. Overall study: One patient with hepatocellular carcinoma and two with cutaneous melanoma, three in all, had partial responses.

Only in-frame clones appear in the TCRdb table, and some are missing; sequencing was by immunoSEQ multiplex PCR. The sample has 45,000 to 60,000 clones, roughly 88% seen once. V gave up 6 bases and J gave up 4 bases; unmatched junction bases: 6. Germline V gene sequence: CDR1 LNHDA, CDR2 SQIVND (reference sequence). The CDR3 is made up of 14 amino acids. The chain has TRBV19 and TRBJ2-5; TRBD1 aligns across 9 bases. This sample comprised CD4+ or CD8+ T cells sorted from blood, obtained in a trial of the OX40 agonist ivuxolimab. This TCR came from an adult with an advanced solid tumor such as melanoma, head and neck, liver or kidney cancer. CDR3 in DNA: TGTGCCAGTAGCGCGGGACAGGGAAGAGAGACCCAGTACTTC. This encodes CASSAGQGRETQYF.